Presented here are 22 T cell receptor beta chains from one specimen sequenced in a study of blood T cell repertoires in COVID-19. TCRdb's copy holds only in-frame clones and misses some; the assay was immunoSEQ multiplex PCR. The table lists roughly 300,000 clones, roughly 88% of them singletons. The sample consisted of peripheral blood. Receptor source: a man aged 18 to 30 with active or convalescent COVID-19.

The chain carries TRBV5-1 and TRBJ1-1; 9 nucleotides agree with TRBD1. The CDR3 is made up of 15 amino acids. V dropped 0 bases and J dropped 6; count of bases not matched to a gene: 6. Germline CDR1 reads SGHRS; CDR2 reads YFSETQ. CDR3 protein: CASSLATGGLSEAFF. CDR3 in DNA: TGCGCCAGCAGCTTGGCCACAGGGGGCCTTTCTGAAGCTTTCTTT. Full variable domain (rest looked up from reference TRBV5-1 and TRBJ1-1): KAGVTQTPRYLIKTRGQQVTLSCSPISGHRSVSWYQQTPGQGLQFLFEYFSETQRNKGNFPGRFSGRQFSNSRSEMNVSTLELGDSALYLCASSLATGGLSEAFFGQGTRLTVV.

This sequence joins TRBV9 and TRBJ2-7; 9 bases map to TRBD1. The V gene's germline CDR1 is SGDLS and CDR2 YYNGEE. This CDR3 has 15 amino acids. J lost 3 bases, V lost 4 bases, and 8 bases had no gene match. The CDR3, as DNA: TGTGCCAGCAGCCCAGGGACAGGGCGAGGCTACGAGCAGTACTTC. Residues: CASSPGTGRGYEQYF.

V gene TRBV4-2 combines with J gene TRBJ2-7; possible D gene TRBD2, 5 bases. CDR3 length: 12 amino acids. V dropped 4 bases and J dropped 7 bases, with 11 bases sitting between them. The germline gives CDR1 LGHNA, CDR2 YNFKEQ. The CDR3 region has the DNA TGTGCCAGCAGCCCAGGAGGATGGGAGCAGTACTTC. Protein sequence: CASSPGGWEQYF.

In this sample, this clone turned up once. The gene calls are TRBV5-4 and TRBJ2-7; D is possibly TRBD2 (5 bases). From germline, CDR1 is SGHNT and CDR2 YYREEE (reference sequence). V was pared by 4 bases and J by 2 bases, with 10 bases between. The CDR3 has 13 amino acids. CDR3 DNA sequence: TGTGCCAGCAGCCGTTTGGAGGCCTACGAGCAGTACTTC. This codes for CASSRLEAYEQYF.

This rearrangement joins TRBV14 to TRBJ2-3; 9 bases fit TRBD2. The V segment lost 4 bases and the J segment 0 bases; nucleotides outside the gene matches: 8. The length of the CDR3 is 17 residues. Germline values: CDR1 SGHDN, CDR2 FVKESK. As DNA, the CDR3 is TGTGCCAGCAGCCCTTCTAGCGGGATAACTAGCACAGATACGCAGTATTTT. It encodes CASSPSSGITSTDTQYF. The variable domain in full, completed from reference TRBV14 and TRBJ2-3, reads EAGVTQFPSHSVIEKGQTVTLRCDPISGHDNLYWYRRVMGKEIKFLLHFVKESKQDESGMPNNRFLAERTGGTYSTLKVQPAELEDSGVYFCASSPSSGITSTDTQYFGPGTRLTVL.

The chain is built from TRBV7-2 and TRBJ2-2, with 14 bases matching TRBD2. The CDR3 length is 17 residues. Unmatched junction bases numbered 6, after V lost 5 bases and J lost 4 bases. Germline V gives CDR1 SGHTA, CDR2 FQGNSA. CDR3 DNA: TGTGCCAGCAGCCTCGGACTAGCGGGGGGCTCCACCGGGGAGCTGTTTTTT. Translated, it gives CASSLGLAGGSTGELFF.

The rearrangement joins TRBV29-1 to TRBJ2-1, with TRBD2 matching 13 bases. After removal of 6 bases from V and 8 bases from J, the junction contained 7 bases not matched to a gene. The CDR3 extends over 14 amino acids. Germline V gene sequence: CDR1 SQVTM, CDR2 ANQGSEA. CDR3 sequence: CSVAGTSGAYEQFF. CDR3 DNA sequence: TGCAGCGTGGCCGGGACTAGCGGGGCCTATGAGCAGTTCTTC.

For the CDR3, the DNA is TGTGCCAGCAGCTTAGAAGCGGGGGGCCACTACGAGCAGTACTTC. Amino acid sequence: CASSLEAGGHYEQYF. The V gene is TRBV7-8, the J gene TRBJ2-7; TRBD2 matches at 9 bases. Germline CDR1 reads SGHVS; CDR2 reads FQNEAQ. The CDR3 has 15 residues. Trimming took 1 base from V and 3 from J; bases not matched to a gene: 4.

This clone has only one observation. This chain connects TRBV19 to TRBJ2-3; 9 nucleotides line up with TRBD1. This CDR3 has 14 residues. Trimming cost V 11 bases and J 3 bases; bases outside gene matches: 9. Germline V gives CDR1 LNHDA, CDR2 SQIVND (reference sequence). The CDR3 DNA follows: TGTGCCGTAACGGACAGGGGAGGGACAGATACGCAGTATTTT. This codes for CAVTDRGGTDTQYF.

This chain links TRBV5-6 with TRBJ2-7; 9 bases align to TRBD1. Germline-derived CDR1 and CDR2 are SGHDT and YYEEEE. The CDR3 loop spans 15 amino acids. V dropped 4 bases and J dropped 4; count of bases not matched to a gene: 9. CDR3 DNA sequence: TGTGCCAGCAGCCAGACACAGGGGGCTCTATACGAGCAGTACTTC. Translation gives CASSQTQGALYEQYF.

The V call is TRBV10-3, the J call TRBJ1-3; 7 bases line up with TRBD1. This CDR3 has 14 residues. Unmatched junction bases numbered 4, after V lost 6 bases and J lost 2 bases. Germline V gene sequence: CDR1 ENHRY, CDR2 SYGVKD. The CDR3 coding sequence is TGTGCCATCAGGGATGACAGGGCTGGAAACACCATATATTTT. Its translation is CAIRDDRAGNTIYF.

The chain employs TRBV10-2 and TRBJ2-7; possibly TRBD1 for D (6 bases). CDR1 WSHSY and CDR2 SAAADI come from the germline V gene. V was shortened by 7 bases and J by 2 bases, with 18 bases between the two germline ends. The CDR3 is made up of 15 amino acids. The DNA of the CDR3 is TGCGCCAGCACCAGTGGGGGCGTGGGCACCTACGAGCAGTACTTC. It yields the protein CASTSGGVGTYEQYF.

The chain recombines TRBV20-1 with TRBJ2-7, with TRBD2 matching over 7 bases. Germline-derived CDR1 and CDR2 are DFQATT and SNEGSKA (reference sequence). The CDR3 is 11 amino acids. The V gene end was trimmed by 6 bases and the J gene end by 7 bases; junction bases not matched to a gene: 6. CDR3 coding DNA: TGCAGTGCGGGCCCCGGGGGGGAGCAGTACTTC. This sequence encodes CSAGPGGEQYF.

About this clone: Other nucleotide sequences from this sample produce the same CDR3. This CDR3 reads CASSYGGVNTEAFF. DNA of the CDR3: TGTGCCAGCAGTTACGGGGGGGTGAACACTGAAGCTTTCTTT. V usage is TRBV6-5 and J usage is TRBJ1-1; perhaps TRBD1 as D (5 bases). The germline V and J ends were trimmed by 2 bases and 0 bases, with 7 bases remaining between them. The germline V gene has CDR1 MNHEY and CDR2 SVGAGI. This CDR3 region has 14 residues.

This chain connects TRBV24-1 to TRBJ1-5; D is perhaps TRBD1 (6 bases). The CDR3 has 14 amino acids. Trimming pared 3 bases from V and 13 bases from J, leaving 18 bases between. Germline-derived CDR1 and CDR2 are KGHDR and SFDVKD. This CDR3 is CATSDPTKLQGQHF. CDR3 in DNA: TGTGCCACCAGTGATCCCACAAAACTACAGGGTCAGCATTTT.

V gene TRBV19 combines with J gene TRBJ2-1; TRBD2 agrees at 11 bases. This CDR3 spans 17 amino acids. V was clipped by 6 bases and J by 1 base; unmatched bases: 8. CDR1 and CDR2 (germline): LNHDA, SQIVND (reference sequence). This CDR3 reads CASSPTSGVASYNEQFF. The CDR3 DNA sequence: TGTGCCAGTAGCCCGACTAGCGGGGTGGCATCCTACAATGAGCAGTTCTTC.

The V gene is TRBV7-6, the J gene TRBJ2-5; 9 nucleotides line up with TRBD1. Looked up from germline, CDR1 is SGHVS and CDR2 is FNYEAQ. The CDR3 extends over 15 amino acids. Unmatched junction bases numbered 1, after V lost 0 bases and J lost 2 bases. CDR3 residues: CASSLAGTGQETQYF. CDR3 in DNA: TGTGCCAGCAGCTTAGCCGGGACAGGGCAAGAGACCCAGTACTTC.

V is TRBV12-3 or TRBV12-4 and J is TRBJ2-7; D gene uncertain. The V end lost 5 bases, the J end lost 0 bases, and 5 bases lay between the germline ends. The CDR3 extends over 12 amino acids. The CDR3 loop reads CASSASSYEQYF. Here the CDR3 DNA reads TGTGCCAGCAGTGCTAGCTCCTACGAGCAGTACTTC.

The chain carries TRBV6-5 and TRBJ2-7; 10 nucleotides line up with TRBD1. Losses at the gene ends were 6 bases for V and 6 bases for J; bases not matched to a gene: 11. CDR1 and CDR2 from the germline V gene are MNHEY and SVGAGI. This CDR3 region has 15 residues. This CDR3 is CASRGAGQGRSEQYF. The DNA of the CDR3 is TGTGCCAGCAGGGGAGCGGGACAGGGGAGGTCCGAGCAGTACTTC.

The chain recombines TRBV6-1 with TRBJ2-7; D is uncertain. This CDR3 region has 13 residues. Trimming cost V 3 bases and J 2 bases, with 8 bases left between them. Looked up from germline, CDR1 is MNHNS and CDR2 is SASEGT. The CDR3 reads CASSDSVTYEQYF. The CDR3 DNA follows: TGTGCCAGCAGTGATTCGGTCACCTACGAGCAGTACTTC.

The chain uses TRBV18 and TRBJ2-3; D unresolved. V shed 2 bases and J shed 1 base, with 4 bases lying between them. Germline CDR1 and CDR2: KGHSH and LQKENI. CDR3 length: 13 amino acids. DNA of the CDR3: TGTGCCAGCTCACCATCTCGCACAGATACGCAGTATTTT. Encoded protein: CASSPSRTDTQYF.

The rearrangement uses TRBV7-2 and TRBJ1-1; 7 bases map to TRBD1. This CDR3 has 15 amino acids. Germline CDR1 SGHTA, CDR2 FQGNSA. Trimming at V came to 5 bases and at J to 0 bases, leaving 6 bases not matched to a gene. The CDR3 here is CASSPWTGLNTEAFF. CDR3 bases: TGTGCCAGCAGCCCATGGACAGGCTTGAACACTGAAGCTTTCTTT.